This entry concerns a single T cell receptor (beta chain). Its antigen is not identified. The V segment lost 3 bases and the J segment 15 bases; nucleotides outside the gene matches: 16. Germline V gene data show CDR1 as SGDLS and CDR2 as YYNGEE. The CDR3 covers 16 residues. These data are taken from a study of T cell responses to AZD1222 COVID-19 vaccine. The study's findings and limits: Most donors were white British, females outnumbered males, and clonal diversity was possibly underestimated. Nearly half of the spike-specific TCRs reportedly recognize variant regions that carry no mutations. Without day 14 samples, only post-peak T cell repertoires were studied.

Libraries were prepared by immunoSEQ multiplex PCR; TCRdb keeps only in-frame clonotypes and omits some of them. The sample has roughly 70,000 clones, 80% to 95% seen once; the top ten hold about 6%. The material sequenced was peripheral blood, taken 28 days after the second dose of the MenACWY control vaccine. This chain links TRBV9 with TRBJ2-3, with TRBD2 matching over 13 bases. This receptor was taken from an adult who received the MenACWY meningococcal vaccine as a control. The CDR3 region has the DNA TGTGCCAGCAGCGCTCGACTAGCGGGAGGTGGGCAGATCAAATATTTT. It codes for CASSARLAGGGQIKYF.